A single T cell receptor beta chain is shown here with its context. The antigen it binds to is not known. The input lacks base qualities; no much larger clone sits a single base away. The CDR3 contains 15 residues, cysteine and phenylalanine counted. The entry retains the CDR3 DNA only, 45 bases that are in frame from base 1. V ends up 1 base short and J 3 bases short, with an unmatched junction base count of 2. CDR1 and CDR2 were assigned from the germline V gene as SGHTA and FQGTGA. This sample stems from a study of T cell responses to AZD1222 COVID-19 vaccine (dated by TCRdb to the early 2020s). About the study as a whole: AZD1222 recipients whose second dose came at about 4 weeks and those whose second dose came at about 12 weeks were combined into one group, since spike-specific TCR depth and breadth did not differ between the two schedules. Enrollment into the trials was organized by age into subgroups of 18-55, 56-69 and 70-plus years, and those subgroups contained roughly 160, 29 and 62 TCR-sequenced participants, respectively. A total of approximately 240 trial participants underwent TCR sequencing, of whom some 210 received two doses of AZD1222 and some 26 received two doses of the MenACWY control vaccine.

Sample time point, as interpreted from the label and publication: baseline before first vaccination. Vaccinee samples came from UK trials COV001 and COV002, including a single-blind randomized controlled phase 2/3 trial of AZD1222 (ChAdOx1 nCoV-19) in healthy adults. For TCRbeta chain sequencing, PBMC samples were collected from trial participants at day 0 and at day 28 after the second dose. Broader findings and caveats from the paper: The 56-69-year group was small, and its depth increase did not reach significance, likely because of low power. Reportedly, close to half of the unique spike-specific TCRs recognized epitopes lying outside the regions that are mutated in the B.1.351 and B.1.1.7 variants. After two AZD1222 doses, both the breadth and the depth of spike-specific TCRs were significantly higher than at day 0 and than in MenACWY recipients. Only six AZD1222 recipients were SARS-CoV-2 seropositive at baseline, limiting conclusions about previously exposed vaccinees. Vaccine-associated CD4 TCRs spanned the whole spike protein, with dominant responses in regions 160-218 and 743-854. Because no samples from the day 14 peak response were available, repertoires could be characterized only after the peak T cell response. Most participants were white British and females outnumbered males, and the authors suggested that clonal diversity may have been underestimated.

The CDR3 regions of human TCRbeta chains were subjected to immunosequencing. From the authors' description of their analysis: TCRs in the repertoires were compared against a reference library of SARS-CoV-2-specific TCRs that had been generated with the MIRA antigen-specificity platform. Breadth was defined as the fraction of unique TCRs that were SARS-CoV-2-associated, and depth was defined as the fraction of total T cells that were SARS-CoV-2-associated. Each spike-specific TCR was assigned to its reactive spike region and to a CD4 or CD8 class using the MIRA data. Log10-transformed breadth and depth values were compared by one-way ANOVA with Sidak's multiple comparisons tests. The clones in this table, taken by TCRdb from immuneACCESS, are in-frame only. Not every clone is retained; where verified, under half of the shortfall comes from an unresolved V gene, and the cause of the rest is unknown. V, J and clone size reflect that table, while D and trimming were determined from the DNA. Counted in this sample were about 140,000 clones; 85% to 95% of them appeared once. In total, the top ten clones hold 2% to 2.5% of the sample.

The chain uses TRBV7-3 and TRBJ2-2, and 7 junction bases match TRBD1. This specimen consisted of peripheral blood, obtained on day 0 of AZD1222 vaccination. This sequence originates from an adult in good health. The CDR3 here reads CASSLSQGDTGELFF. The sequence in DNA is TGTGCCAGCAGCTTAAGTCAGGGGGACACCGGGGAGCTGTTTTTT.